This paragraph covers one T cell receptor beta chain sequence. The sample originates from a study of blood T cell repertoires in COVID-19. Study as a whole: The United States, Italy and Spain were the sources of the acute and convalescent COVID-19 samples. T cells, B-cell-depleted T cells, or PBMCs supplied cDNA or gDNA.

Trimming cost V 0 bases and J 1 base, with 7 bases left between them. This CDR3 is 15 amino acids long. Germline CDR1 is LGHNA and CDR2 is YSLEER. The authors' processing: From reference gene primer amplification, estimates of nucleated cell counts were derived. Sequenced by immunoSEQ multiplex PCR; TCRdb stores in-frame clones only, minus some. The D gene and trimming were derived from the DNA, and the V and J assignments and clone size from that table. The profile covers a few hundred thousand clones, with about 91% appearing a single time and roughly 6.3% taken by the ten largest. Patients at the Seattle site were enrolled during active infection and followed longitudinally.

V usage is TRBV4-3 and J usage is TRBJ2-1; D is perhaps TRBD2 (6 bases). The sequence was obtained from a woman in her thirties with COVID-19, enrolled during active disease. Material for sequencing was peripheral blood. The CDR3 loop is CASSQELASYNEQFF. In nucleotides, the CDR3 is TGCGCCAGCAGCCAAGAACTAGCTTCCTACAATGAGCAGTTCTTC.